This TCR beta chain was identified in a study of persistence of HIV-infected CD4 T cells. General observations from the study: Antigen-responding cells were enriched for degenerate expanded CDR3beta sequences. Bulk TCR data could not be restricted to HIV-1-infected CMV-responding cells.

The length of the CDR3 is 13 residues. Per germline, CDR1 KGHDR and CDR2 SFDVKD. Trimming removed 9 bases from V and 2 bases from J, with 10 bases in between. The stimulus was an HIV-1 Gag 15-mer peptide pool, 0.9 to 1 ug/peptide/mL. CD40L/CD69 double-negative CD45RO-high memory CD4+ T cells were collected. Sequencing used immunoSEQ version 4 in survey mode. Data came from immunoSEQ multiplex PCR; TCRdb stores just in-frame clones and leaves some out. The sample shows some 32,000 clones, roughly 80% of them seen only once. Details on this clone: The antigen is undetermined.

V usage is TRBV24-1 and J usage is TRBJ1-5, with a weak D call TRBD1 (5 bases). The material sequenced was CD4+ T cells sorted from PBMCs after 18-hour stimulation, taken from a patient who received antiretroviral therapy. This TCR was recovered from an adult woman with HIV who was CMV-seropositive. The CDR3 region is CATSDSRNQPQHF. CDR3 bases: TGTGCCACCTCTGACAGTCGCAATCAGCCCCAGCATTTT.